This T cell receptor beta chain stems from a study of PD-1 blockade in classical Hodgkin lymphoma. CDR3 length: 12 residues. Germline CDR1 is SGHAT and CDR2 is FQNNGV. Trimming stripped 4 bases from V and 8 bases from J, with 9 bases between. Sequencing used immunoSEQ multiplex PCR; TCRdb keeps in-frame clones, though not all of them. The sample holds roughly 100,000 clones, around 89% seen once. Relapses following autologous stem cell transplantation were seen in all patients, with brentuximab vedotin exposure varying. The gene calls are TRBV11-2 and TRBJ2-1; D gene uncertain. The TCR sequence derives from a human donor with classical Hodgkin lymphoma. The specimen comprised peripheral blood mononuclear cells (PBMCs), sampled before the second cycle of nivolumab. CDR3 DNA sequence: TGTGCCAGCAGCTCACCCACGGATGAGCAGTTCTTC. It translates to CASSSPTDEQFF.